What follows are 30 T cell receptor beta chains derived from one specimen sequenced in a study of blood T cell repertoires in COVID-19. TCRdb keeps only in-frame clones here, not all; method: immunoSEQ multiplex PCR. The sample has some 220,000 clones; roughly 85% are singletons. Sequencing used peripheral blood. The receptors were sampled from a woman in her seventies with COVID-19, enrolled during active disease.

The chain's CDR3 is CASSQGTGENQPQHF. Here the CDR3 DNA reads TGTGCCAGCTCACAGGGGACAGGTGAAAATCAGCCCCAGCATTTT. The gene calls are TRBV18 and TRBJ1-5; 8 bases match TRBD1. The CDR3 is made up of 15 amino acids. Losses at the gene ends were 4 bases for V and 4 bases for J; bases not matched to a gene: 6. Germline V lookup: CDR1 KGHSH, CDR2 LQKENI.

This clone has just one count. This chain uses TRBV9 with TRBJ2-5; TRBD2 agrees at 8 bases. V shed 2 bases, J shed 2 bases, and the junction held 5 bases outside the gene matches. This CDR3 has 15 residues. Germline lookup yields CDR1 SGDLS and CDR2 YYNGEE. The CDR3 is CASSVSGISQETQYF. The CDR3 DNA follows: TGTGCCAGCAGCGTTAGCGGGATTAGTCAAGAGACCCAGTACTTC. Drawing the rest from reference TRBV9 and TRBJ2-5, the complete variable domain is DSGVTQTPKHLITATGQRVTLRCSPRSGDLSVYWYQQSLDQGLQFLIQYYNGEERAKGNILERFSAQQFPDLHSELNLSSLELGDSALYFCASSVSGISQETQYFGPGTRLLVL.

Here the CDR3 reads CASSSFEGTNTEAFF. The CDR3 DNA sequence: TGTGCCAGCAGCTCCTTTGAGGGCACGAACACTGAAGCTTTCTTT. The genes are TRBV7-6 and TRBJ1-1; no firm D call. The ends were cut back, 4 bases at V and 1 base at J, with 13 bases in the middle. The CDR3 length is 15 residues. From germline, CDR1 is SGHVS and CDR2 FNYEAQ.

V gene TRBV6-5 combines with J gene TRBJ1-1; TRBD1 matches 8 bases. Germline V gives CDR1 MNHEY, CDR2 SVGAGI. V lost 6 bases to trimming and J lost 4 bases; unmatched junction nucleotides: 4. The CDR3 has 13 residues. CDR3 sequence reads: CASSITGGTEAFF. Here the CDR3 DNA reads TGTGCCAGCAGCATTACAGGGGGCACTGAAGCTTTCTTT.

This chain uses TRBV10-1 with TRBJ1-2; no firm D call. V was trimmed by 10 bases and J by 6 bases, leaving 33 bases between them. There are 18 residues in the CDR3. The germline V gene encodes CDR1 WNHNN and CDR2 SYGVQD (reference sequence). The CDR3 coding sequence is TGCGCCAACAAGAGTGAAGGTCCTGTACGGGTGGCCCAAAATGGCTACACCTTC. Its protein product is CANKSEGPVRVAQNGYTF.

The chain has TRBV5-1 and TRBJ1-1, with TRBD1 identical over 7 bases. Germline trimming cut 5 bases from V and 4 bases from J; bases unmatched to any gene: 5. This CDR3 has 13 amino acids. CDR1 and CDR2 (germline): SGHRS, YFSETQ. Here the CDR3 reads CASSLPGGTEAFF. The CDR3 region has the DNA TGCGCCAGCAGTCTCCCAGGGGGCACTGAAGCTTTCTTT.

This chain joins TRBV7-2 and TRBJ1-3; the D is unclear. V was shortened by 5 bases and J by 3 bases, with 11 bases between the two germline ends. In germline, CDR1 is SGHTA, CDR2 FQGNSA. The CDR3 contains 14 residues. CDR3 in DNA: TGTGCCAGCAGCCCAGGAGGAATTGGAAACACCATATATTTT. Its protein is CASSPGGIGNTIYF.

This chain joins TRBV3-1 (or the pseudogene TRBV3-2) and TRBJ2-2; a weak D match, TRBD1 (5 bases). Germline V gene sequence: CDR1 LGHDT, CDR2 YNNKEL (reference sequence). CDR3 length equals 14 residues. V dropped 4 bases and J dropped 6 bases, with 12 bases sitting between them. CDR3 region: CASSPLDSAGELFF. The DNA of the CDR3 is TGTGCCAGCAGCCCCCTCGACAGTGCCGGGGAGCTGTTTTTT.

V and J are TRBV6-5 and TRBJ1-2, with D perhaps TRBD1 (6 bases). The CDR3 has 15 residues. The germline V and J ends were trimmed by 0 bases and 1 base, with 9 bases remaining between them. Germline CDR1 and CDR2: MNHEY and SVGAGI. CDR3 in DNA: TGTGCCAGCAGTTACTCTAGGGGGTTTAACTATGGCTACACCTTC. This translates into CASSYSRGFNYGYTF.

The chain uses TRBV30 and TRBJ2-3; D uncertain. Trimming removed 1 base at V and 3 bases at J, with 11 bases between. Germline V gives CDR1 GTSNPN, CDR2 SVGIG (reference sequence). CDR3 length equals 14 residues. CDR3 in DNA: TGTGCCTGGAGTGCACGTGGTAGTACAGATACGCAGTATTTT. Its translation is CAWSARGSTDTQYF.

This clone appeared a few times. Other DNA sequences in this sample translate to the same CDR3. The V gene is TRBV7-9, the J gene TRBJ1-6; possible D gene TRBD1, 5 bases. Germline values: CDR1 SEHNR, CDR2 FQNEAQ (reference sequence). The CDR3 totals 14 residues. V shed 1 base and J shed 6 bases, with 7 bases lying between them. CDR3 region: CASSLGGVNSPLHF. Written as DNA, the CDR3 is TGTGCCAGCAGCTTAGGGGGCGTTAATTCACCCCTCCACTTT. The full variable domain, rest sourced from reference TRBV7-9 and TRBJ1-6, is DTGVSQNPRHKITKRGQNVTFRCDPISEHNRLYWYRQTLGQGPEFLTYFQNEAQLEKSRLLSDRFSAERPKGSFSTLEIQRTEQGDSAMYLCASSLGGVNSPLHFGNGTRLTVT.

The rearrangement joins TRBV7-6 to TRBJ2-2, with 14 positions matching TRBD2. V lost 4 bases, J lost 5 bases, and 6 bases stayed unmatched. This CDR3 spans 17 amino acids. Germline CDR1 and CDR2: SGHVS and FNYEAQ. This CDR3 is CASSSGLAGVYTGELFF. The CDR3, as DNA: TGTGCCAGCAGCTCGGGACTAGCGGGAGTTTATACCGGGGAGCTGTTTTTT.

This chain uses TRBV5-1 with TRBJ1-4, with 11 bases aligning to TRBD1. The trim removed 2 bases at V and 8 bases at J, leaving 8 bases unmatched. This CDR3 has 16 residues. Germline V gives CDR1 SGHRS, CDR2 YFSETQ. The CDR3 DNA reads as TGCGCCAGCAGCTTTGATAGGACAGGGGGCGGAGAAAAACTGTTTTTT. This encodes CASSFDRTGGGEKLFF.

V gene TRBV5-4 combines with J gene TRBJ2-2, with TRBD2 identical over 14 bases. The CDR3 contains 15 residues. V lost 4 bases to trimming and J lost 6 bases; unmatched junction nucleotides: 2. In germline, CDR1 is SGHNT, CDR2 YYREEE (reference sequence). This CDR3 is CASSTGLAGAGELFF. CDR3 sequence (DNA): TGTGCCAGCAGCACGGGACTAGCGGGGGCCGGGGAGCTGTTTTTT.

This rearrangement joins TRBV19 to TRBJ1-1; 8 bases fit TRBD1. This CDR3 region has 14 residues. Germline-derived CDR1 and CDR2 are LNHDA and SQIVND (reference sequence). With V trimmed by 6 bases and J by 4 bases, 7 bases remained unmatched. The CDR3 loop is CASSSIDRGTEAFF. CDR3 bases: TGTGCCAGTAGCTCAATCGACAGGGGCACTGAAGCTTTCTTT. Looking up the rest from reference TRBV19 and TRBJ1-1 gives the full variable domain: DGGITQSPKYLFRKEGQNVTLSCEQNLNHDAMYWYRQDPGQGLRLIYYSQIVNDFQKGDIAEGYSVSREKKESFPLTVTSAQKNPTAFYLCASSSIDRGTEAFFGQGTRLTVV.

The chain employs TRBV9 and TRBJ2-1, with 10 bases matching TRBD2. CDR1 SGDLS and CDR2 YYNGEE come from the germline V gene. This CDR3 comprises 15 residues. Germline trimming cut 1 base from V and 8 bases from J; bases unmatched to any gene: 6. This CDR3 is CASSVRPSGSYEQFF. The CDR3 region has the DNA TGTGCCAGCAGCGTACGGCCTAGCGGGAGCTATGAGCAGTTCTTC.

The chain uses TRBV15 and TRBJ2-5; D is possibly TRBD1 (5 bases). The germline gives CDR1 LNHNV, CDR2 YYDKDF (reference sequence). The CDR3 covers 14 residues. V dropped 5 bases and J dropped 5 bases, with 15 bases sitting between them. The CDR3 DNA sequence: TGTGCCACCAGCCTAAACGGACAAGACGAGACCCAGTACTTC. Its translation is CATSLNGQDETQYF.

The chain has TRBV9 and TRBJ2-5; 11 nucleotides match TRBD1. Trimming cost V 4 bases and J 5 bases; bases outside gene matches: 7. The CDR3 extends over 15 amino acids. Germline V gene data show CDR1 as SGDLS and CDR2 as YYNGEE. The CDR3: CASSRTGGLAETQYF. In nucleotides, the CDR3 is TGTGCCAGCAGCCGGACAGGGGGCCTTGCGGAGACCCAGTACTTC.

V usage is TRBV7-2 and J usage is TRBJ2-1, with D perhaps TRBD2 (6 bases). CDR3 length: 17 amino acids. Germline loops: CDR1 SGHTA, CDR2 FQGNSA. Trimming pared 0 bases from V and 5 bases from J, leaving 17 bases between. CDR3 nucleotide sequence: TGTGCCAGCAGCTTAGCGCGGGGAACCCTCCGGAACAATGAGCAGTTCTTC. Its protein is CASSLARGTLRNNEQFF.

The chain links TRBV23-1 to TRBJ1-5, with 7 bases identical to TRBD1. TRBV23-1 is identified as an open reading frame with a role that is uncertain. The CDR3 is 15 residues long. J gave up 3 bases and V 5 bases, and 7 bases lay outside the gene matches. CDR3 nucleotides: TGCGCCAGCAGTTCCAGGGACAGCCTCAATCAGCCCCAGCATTTT. Its protein is CASSSRDSLNQPQHF.

This clone was counted only a few times. V gene TRBV9 combines with J gene TRBJ2-5; a weak D match, TRBD2 (7 bases). This CDR3 is built from 14 residues. Looked up from germline, CDR1 is SGDLS and CDR2 is YYNGEE. V was trimmed by 0 bases and J by 5 bases, leaving 11 bases between them. In nucleotides, the CDR3 is TGTGCCAGCAGCGTAGAGGGGGGGCGGGAGACCCAGTACTTC. Encoded protein: CASSVEGGRETQYF.

The rearrangement uses TRBV7-2 and TRBJ2-1; TRBD2 aligns across 7 bases. Germline V lookup: CDR1 SGHTA, CDR2 FQGNSA. This CDR3 is 16 amino acids long. Unmatched junction bases numbered 8, after V lost 4 bases and J lost 2 bases. The CDR3 reads CASSSRLGGAYNEQFF. The CDR3 DNA reads TGTGCCAGCAGCTCCCGTTTGGGGGGGGCCTACAATGAGCAGTTCTTC.

The gene calls are TRBV7-2 and TRBJ2-7; 9 bases fit TRBD2. Per germline, CDR1 SGHTA and CDR2 FQGNSA. The CDR3 runs to 14 residues. With 6 bases clipped from V and 5 bases from J, the junction kept 8 bases outside the gene matches. CDR3 sequence (DNA): TGTGCCAGCAGTTTTCTAGCGGGACCACACGAGCAGTACTTC. This codes for CASSFLAGPHEQYF. The entire variable domain, with the rest obtained from reference TRBV7-2 and TRBJ2-7, is as follows: GAGVSQSPSNKVTEKGKDVELRCDPISGHTALYWYRQSLGQGLEFLIYFQGNSAPDKSGLPSDRFSAERTGGSVSTLTIQRTQQEDSAVYLCASSFLAGPHEQYFGPGTRLTVT.

The V gene is TRBV5-1, the J gene TRBJ2-3; D uncertain. The length of the CDR3 is 14 residues. The V end lost 3 bases, the J end lost 0 bases, and 8 bases lay between the germline ends. Germline lookup yields CDR1 SGHRS and CDR2 YFSETQ. The CDR3 spells CASSSQPSTDTQYF. CDR3 DNA sequence: TGCGCCAGCAGCTCACAGCCTAGCACAGATACGCAGTATTTT.

This clone was seen only a few times. The chain combines TRBV4-2 with TRBJ2-7; TRBD2 matches at 10 bases. V was pared by 1 base and J by 4 bases, with 4 bases of the junction left unmatched. Germline V CDR1 and CDR2: LGHNA, YNFKEQ. The CDR3 contains 15 residues. The CDR3: CASSQAASGSYEQYF. In DNA, the CDR3 is TGTGCCAGCAGCCAAGCGGCTAGCGGGAGTTACGAGCAGTACTTC.

The V gene is TRBV7-6, the J gene TRBJ2-2; 7 positions match TRBD1. With 4 bases clipped from V and 4 bases from J, the junction kept 6 bases outside the gene matches. There are 15 residues in the CDR3. CDR1 is SGHVS and CDR2 is FNYEAQ in the germline V gene. CDR3 nucleotide sequence: TGTGCCAGCAGCTCTCAGACAGGGCCCACCGGGGAGCTGTTTTTT. It codes for CASSSQTGPTGELFF.

This clone appeared once. The chain uses TRBV7-9 and TRBJ1-5; possibly TRBD1 for D (5 bases). Trimming took off 7 bases at V and 1 base at J, with 11 bases between the two ends. Germline CDR1 reads SEHNR; CDR2 reads FQNEAQ (reference sequence). This CDR3 has 14 amino acids. The CDR3 reads CASTVGGSNQPQHF. CDR3 coding DNA: TGTGCCAGCACCGTGGGGGGGAGCAATCAGCCCCAGCATTTT.

The chain recombines TRBV7-8 with TRBJ1-2; TRBD1 aligns across 8 bases. Per the germline V gene, CDR1 is SGHVS and CDR2 is FQNEAQ. The CDR3 runs to 17 residues. J was trimmed by 8 bases and V by 0 bases; bases with no gene match: 14. The CDR3 here is CASSLAPPGQVSRGYTF. The CDR3 coding sequence is TGTGCCAGCAGCTTAGCCCCGCCGGGACAGGTGTCTCGGGGCTACACCTTC. The variable domain in full, with the rest retrieved from reference TRBV7-8 and TRBJ1-2, is GAGVSQSPRYKVAKRGQDVALRCDPISGHVSLFWYQQALGQGPEFLTYFQNEAQLDKSGLPSDRFFAERPEGSVSTLKIQRTQQEDSAVYLCASSLAPPGQVSRGYTFGSGTRLTVV.

This clone is a singleton in its sample. The chain recombines TRBV7-2 with TRBJ2-7; 8 bases fit TRBD2. Germline CDR1 is SGHTA and CDR2 is FQGNSA. The CDR3 length is 16 residues. V shed 1 base, J shed 2 bases, and the junction held 7 bases outside the gene matches. The CDR3 spells CASSLGGVSGTYEQYF. DNA for the CDR3: TGTGCCAGCAGCTTAGGGGGCGTTAGCGGGACCTACGAGCAGTACTTC.

The chain is built from TRBV5-1 and TRBJ1-5, with D uncertain. In germline, CDR1 is SGHRS, CDR2 YFSETQ. CDR3 length: 14 residues. V lost 6 bases to trimming and J lost 2 bases, with 12 bases between them. CDR3 nucleotide sequence: TGCGCCAGCATTCAAAGGAGAGGCAATCAGCCCCAGCATTTT. The encoded protein is CASIQRRGNQPQHF. The variable domain in full, completed from reference TRBV5-1 and TRBJ1-5, reads KAGVTQTPRYLIKTRGQQVTLSCSPISGHRSVSWYQQTPGQGLQFLFEYFSETQRNKGNFPGRFSGRQFSNSRSEMNVSTLELGDSALYLCASIQRRGNQPQHFGDGTRLSIL.